This T cell receptor (beta chain) emerged from a study of tumor and adjacent non-tumor tissue in lung cancer. Study in general: Some 3.9 million productive TCRbeta reads were obtained per sample on average.

The library came from three nested PCR rounds adapted from ARM-PCR protocols. From the multiplex PCR reads, TCRdb called clonotypes with MiXCR, one entry per CDR3 protein. Of roughly 220,000 distinct CDR3 sequences listed, 60% to 85% are singletons. Broader study findings: Tumor repertoires had a smaller top 100 clone share than normal lung.

About this clonotype: No antigen is known for it. A junction boundary mismatches the germline segment, possibly from a read error.

From germline, CDR1 is SGHNT and CDR2 YENEEA. This CDR3 region has 15 residues. The template was RNA from unsorted bulk tissue. Input material: lung tumor tissue. The chain uses TRBV11-3 and TRBJ2-5, with 7 nucleotides matching TRBD1. The origin of this receptor is a man in his 60s with non-small cell lung cancer. As DNA, the CDR3 is TGTGCCAGCAGCCGCCAACACAGGGGCGGAGAGGCCCAGTACTTC. Its protein product is CASSRQHRGGEAQYF. The variable domain in full, with the rest retrieved from reference TRBV11-3 and TRBJ2-5, is EAGVVQSPRYKIIEKKQPVAFWCNPISGHNTLYWYLQNLGQGPELLIRYENEEAVDDSQLPKDRFSAERLKGVDSTLKIQPAELGDSAVYLCASSRQHRGGEAQYFGPGTRLLVL.